Shown below are 15 T cell receptor beta chains from a single sample sequenced in a study of OX40 agonist ivuxolimab in advanced cancers. Some clones are missing from TCRdb's copy, which holds only in-frame ones; the method was immunoSEQ multiplex PCR. The repertoire includes about 82,000 clones, around 84% of them detected once, and 6.5% sits in the top ten. Specimen: CD4+ or CD8+ T cells sorted from blood, collected in a trial of the OX40 agonist ivuxolimab. Receptor source: an adult with an advanced solid tumor such as melanoma, head and neck, liver or kidney cancer.

This chain uses TRBV29-1 with TRBJ2-7; D is undetermined. Trimming removed 4 bases at V and 6 bases at J, with 19 bases between. CDR1 is SQVTM, CDR2 ANQGSEA, per germline. CDR3 size: 14 residues. DNA of the CDR3: TGCAGCGTTGTCAGGCCGCAGAGACCGAGCGAGCAGTACTTC. Translating it yields CSVVRPQRPSEQYF.

This clone was seen only once. This chain uses TRBV11-3 with TRBJ2-7; tentatively, D is TRBD1 (6 bases). The CDR3 sequence is 12 residues long. The germline V gene has CDR1 SGHNT and CDR2 YENEEA. Trimming removed 5 bases at V and 3 bases at J, with 8 bases between. For the CDR3, the DNA is TGTGCCAGCAGCCAGACAGGCTACGAGCAGTACTTC. Amino acids: CASSQTGYEQYF.

This clone was counted once. J is TRBJ2-7 and V is TRBV5-4; D is unresolved. V was shortened by 2 bases and J by 6 bases, with 18 bases between the two germline ends. Germline V gene sequence: CDR1 SGHNT, CDR2 YYREEE (reference sequence). The length of the CDR3 is 15 residues. The CDR3 region has the DNA TGTGCCAGCAGCTTTACGACAATCACCCTGGGCGAGCAGTACTTC. It yields the protein CASSFTTITLGEQYF.

CDR3 DNA sequence: TGTGCCAGCGGGTCTGAGGCCTACAATGAGCAGTTCTTC. This codes for CASGSEAYNEQFF. The chain has TRBV13 and TRBJ2-1; D is ambiguous. Germline loops: CDR1 PRHDT, CDR2 FYEKMQ (reference sequence). This CDR3 has 13 residues. V lost 8 bases, J lost 2 bases, and 10 bases lay in between.

This clone came up a few times. Written as DNA, the CDR3 is TGCGCCAGCAGTTCGACGGCCGGGACAGTAAGCACTGAAGCTTTCTTT. It specifies CASSSTAGTVSTEAFF. This chain connects TRBV5-1 to TRBJ1-1; 7 nucleotides agree with TRBD1. Germline values: CDR1 SGHRS, CDR2 YFSETQ. Trimming removed 5 bases from V and 4 bases from J; junction bases left unmatched: 14. CDR3 length: 16 amino acids.

The chain has TRBV19 and TRBJ2-1; TRBD1 is a possible D gene (5 bases). Germline loops: CDR1 LNHDA, CDR2 SQIVND (reference sequence). The CDR3 contains 13 residues. Deletions cut 4 bases from V and 6 bases from J, with 10 bases between. CDR3 amino acids: CASSTGFLNEQFF. DNA of the CDR3: TGTGCCAGTAGTACAGGGTTCCTCAATGAGCAGTTCTTC.

The rearrangement uses TRBV6-6 and TRBJ1-5, with D perhaps TRBD1 (6 bases). The CDR3 spans 13 residues. V lost 4 bases and J lost 7, with 11 bases in between. The germline gives CDR1 MNHNY, CDR2 SVGAGI (reference sequence). The CDR3 here is CASSLQGGQPQHF. For the CDR3, the DNA is TGTGCCAGCAGTTTACAGGGAGGACAGCCCCAGCATTTT.

The rearrangement uses TRBV4-3 and TRBJ2-1, with 7 bases aligning to TRBD1. V lost 6 bases to trimming and J lost 4 bases; unmatched junction nucleotides: 15. The germline V gene has CDR1 LGHNA and CDR2 YSLEER. This CDR3 is built from 17 residues. CDR3 nucleotides: TGCGCCAGCAGGAAACCGGGACAGAGTCTTACTTACAATGAGCAGTTCTTC. Translation gives CASRKPGQSLTYNEQFF.

This clone was seen more than once but under ten times. This chain uses TRBV30 with TRBJ1-1; 7 bases map to TRBD1. The CDR3 totals 11 residues. The junction had 3 bases not matched to a gene; V was cut back by 5 bases and J by 6 bases. CDR1 is GTSNPN, CDR2 SVGIG, per germline (reference sequence). CDR3 DNA sequence: TGTGCCTGGGCAGGGGGGGCTGAAGCTTTCTTT. Its translation is CAWAGGAEAFF.

The V gene is TRBV5-1, the J gene TRBJ1-2, with D tentatively TRBD1 (5 bases). The CDR3 contains 15 residues. V lost 0 bases to trimming and J lost 0 bases, with 9 bases between them. Germline CDR1 SGHRS, CDR2 YFSETQ. The CDR3, as DNA: TGCGCCAGCAGCTTGGGGGACCGGCCTAACTATGGCTACACCTTC. Translation gives CASSLGDRPNYGYTF.

The chain employs TRBV21-1 and TRBJ1-2. TRBV21-1 is listed as a pseudogene. The CDR3 consists of 17 residues. The CDR3 region has the DNA TGTGCCAGCAGCAAGATGGGGAGGGTTCGGGTTAACTATGGCTACACCTTC. Translation: CASSKMGRVRVNYGYTF.

The chain couples TRBV19 to TRBJ1-4; D gene ambiguous. CDR1 is LNHDA and CDR2 is SQIVND in the germline V gene (reference sequence). The CDR3 is 18 amino acids. Trimming left V 4 bases short and J 6 bases short, with 24 bases between. CDR3 residues: CASSTTPNFGRMDEKLFF. In nucleotides, the CDR3 is TGTGCCAGTAGTACAACCCCGAATTTTGGCAGGATGGATGAAAAACTGTTTTTT.

The chain couples TRBV9 to TRBJ1-1; the D gene is possibly TRBD1 (6 bases). CDR1 SGDLS and CDR2 YYNGEE come from the germline V gene. The V end was cut by 0 bases, the J end by 6 bases, with 12 bases between. CDR3 size: 14 residues. DNA for the CDR3: TGTGCCAGCAGCGTAGAAGGGGGGACACCTGAAGCTTTCTTT. This gives the protein CASSVEGGTPEAFF.

The J gene is TRBJ2-2, the V gene TRBV29-1; tentatively, D is TRBD1 (5 bases). Germline V gene lookup returns CDR1 SQVTM and CDR2 ANQGSEA. V lost 4 bases and J 3 bases, leaving 12 bases between the germline ends. The CDR3 is 14 amino acids. CDR3 sequence reads: CSVVEGADTGELFF. DNA of the CDR3: TGCAGCGTTGTTGAAGGGGCTGACACCGGGGAGCTGTTTTTT.

The genes are TRBV7-9 and TRBJ2-7; 9 bases are shared with TRBD1. Germline lookup yields CDR1 SEHNR and CDR2 FQNEAQ (reference sequence). This CDR3 spans 15 amino acids. V trimming: 1 base; J trimming: 9 bases; junction bases outside the gene matches: 10. CDR3 sequence reads: CASSLDRGPFQGQYF. In DNA form, the CDR3 reads TGTGCCAGCAGCTTAGACAGGGGGCCCTTTCAGGGGCAGTACTTC.